Listed here is a single T cell receptor (beta chain). In this sample, this clone turned up a few times. Its cognate antigen has yet to be identified. There are no base qualities to consult, and no much larger clone falls within one base. Libraries were prepared through the immunoSEQ multiplex PCR assay. TCRdb stores this immuneACCESS table with in-frame sequences only. Part of the clones is absent; in the studies checked, under half of the shortfall reflects unresolved V genes, and no reason is known for the rest. The sample yields 6,600 or so clones; 70% to 90% were counted once. Together, the top ten hold approximately 10% of the sample. The sample is drawn from a study of tumour-infiltrating T cells in Burkitt lymphoma (dated by TCRdb to 2018 to 2021). The study in broad terms: All epidemiological subtypes of Burkitt lymphoma were represented in the cohort, which was made up of 82 patients. TCR repertoire data were compared against clinical outcome, and productive clonality predicted overall survival and progression-free survival independently of established prognostic factors such as age at diagnosis.

V is shortened by 5 bases, J by 1 base, and the region joining them spans 26 bases. There are 19 amino acids in the CDR3, from cysteine to phenylalanine inclusive. This entry keeps only the CDR3 DNA: 57 bases, framed from base 1. Based on the germline V gene, the CDR1 and CDR2 sequences are SGHAT and FQNNGV. Overall study outcomes, separate from this receptor: Numerous Burkitt lymphoma patients were found to share several public clonotypes, a finding suggesting shared tumour neoantigen selection that is absent from diffuse large B-cell lymphoma.

The TCR sequence derives from a human donor with Burkitt lymphoma. The chain couples TRBV11-2 to TRBJ1-1; perhaps TRBD1 is the D gene, with 6 bases matching. Sequenced material: tumor tissue. The base sequence is TGTGCCAGCAGCGCCATTCACCTGCGGGACACCCATTCGAACACTGAAGCTTTCTTT. Translated, it reads CASSAIHLRDTHSNTEAFF.